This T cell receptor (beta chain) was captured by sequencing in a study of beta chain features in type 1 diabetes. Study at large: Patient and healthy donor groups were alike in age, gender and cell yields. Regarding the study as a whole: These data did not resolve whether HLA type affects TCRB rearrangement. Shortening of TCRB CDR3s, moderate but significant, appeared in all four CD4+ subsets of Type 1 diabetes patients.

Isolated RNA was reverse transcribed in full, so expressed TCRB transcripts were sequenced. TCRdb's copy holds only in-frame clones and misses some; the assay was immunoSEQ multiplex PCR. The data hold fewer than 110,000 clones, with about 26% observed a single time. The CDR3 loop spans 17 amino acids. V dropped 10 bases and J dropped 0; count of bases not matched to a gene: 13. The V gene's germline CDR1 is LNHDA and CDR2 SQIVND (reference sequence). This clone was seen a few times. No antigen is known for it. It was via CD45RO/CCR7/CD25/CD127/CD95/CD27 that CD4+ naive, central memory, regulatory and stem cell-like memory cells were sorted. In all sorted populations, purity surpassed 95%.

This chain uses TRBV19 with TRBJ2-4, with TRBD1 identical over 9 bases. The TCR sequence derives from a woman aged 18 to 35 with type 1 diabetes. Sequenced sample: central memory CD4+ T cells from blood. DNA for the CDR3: TGTGCCACCAGATCCGGGGACAGGGCCGCAGCCAAAAACATTCAGTACTTC. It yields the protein CATRSGDRAAAKNIQYF.